Presented here are 2 T cell receptor beta chains from one specimen sequenced in a study of T cell changes during pregnancy in multiple sclerosis. Method: immunoSEQ multiplex PCR; TCRdb's copy keeps in-frame clones and lacks some. Here the sample spans fewer than 55,000 clones, 70% to 90% being singletons. The sequencing used peripheral blood, collected in the first trimester of pregnancy. The source is a female donor with multiple sclerosis, enrolled in a pregnancy study.

This clone has only a few counts. CDR3 sequence (DNA): TGTGCCAGCAGCCGGACAGGTAACTACGAGCAGTACTTC. As protein: CASSRTGNYEQYF. V is TRBV11-1 and J is TRBJ2-7, with TRBD1 matching over 7 bases. Per the germline V gene, CDR1 is SGHAT and CDR2 is FQDESV (reference sequence). The CDR3 spans 13 residues. With 5 bases clipped from V and 3 bases from J, the junction kept 4 bases outside the gene matches.

CDR3 in DNA: TGTGCCACACAGACAGGGGAGGCTGGCTACACCTTC. It specifies CATQTGEAGYTF. The chain uses TRBV7-9 and TRBJ1-2, with 8 bases fitting TRBD1. J was trimmed by 7 bases and V by 10 bases; bases with no gene match: 8. Per germline, CDR1 SEHNR and CDR2 FQNEAQ (reference sequence). The CDR3 has 12 amino acids.